The clone carrying this TCR beta chain was recorded a few times. The sample is drawn from a study of T cells in Graves' hyperthyroidism and ophthalmopathy. The V gene end was trimmed by 3 bases and the J gene end by 6 bases; junction bases not matched to a gene: 3. Germline V gene sequence: CDR1 KGHSH, CDR2 LQKENI. This CDR3 has 13 amino acids. The authors obtained PBMCs from about 9.5 ml of fresh peripheral blood. The source material, RNA transcripts, was used to amplify TCR beta CDR3 regions. TCR CDR3 underwent first-round RT-PCR with the HTBI primer set. TCRdb fed the multiplex PCR reads into MiXCR, producing one record per CDR3 protein. The sample lists roughly 580,000 distinct CDR3 sequences, roughly 13% occurring once.

The source of this sequence is a woman aged 25 to 45 with Graves' hyperthyroidism that later progressed to Graves' ophthalmopathy. The sample comprised blood. The genes are TRBV18 and TRBJ2-7; 9 positions agree with TRBD1. Written as DNA, the CDR3 is TGTGCCAGCTCACCCACAGGGGGCTTCGAGCAGTACTTC. Translated, it gives CASSPTGGFEQYF. The entire variable domain, with the rest obtained from reference TRBV18 and TRBJ2-7, is as follows: NAGVMQNPRHLVRRRGQEARLRCSPMKGHSHVYWYRQLPEEGLKFMVYLQKENIIDESGMPKERFSAEFPKEGPSILRIQQVVRGDSAAYFCASSPTGGFEQYFGPGTRLTVT.